The rows below give T cell receptor beta chains drawn from one sample of a study of T cells in Graves' hyperthyroidism and ophthalmopathy. TCRdb re-derived calls from the multiplex PCR reads in MiXCR, one entry per CDR3 protein. The table shows roughly 180,000 distinct CDR3 sequences, with about 9.4% occurring only once. Sequences were obtained from blood. The receptor set was obtained from a woman aged 18-30 years with Graves' hyperthyroidism that later progressed to Graves' ophthalmopathy. The CDR3 runs from the conserved cysteine through the conserved F or W. Fields, in order: V gene, J gene, CDR3 length, CDR3 protein.

V: TRBV2; J: TRBJ1-3; length: 15; CDR3: CASGRSTSSGNTIYF
V: TRBV13; J: TRBJ1-6; length: 12; CDR3: CASSSGASPLHF
V: TRBV5-4; J: TRBJ2-3; length: 15; CDR3: CASSLWEAGTDTQYF
V: TRBV7-6; J: TRBJ2-7; length: 13; CDR3: CASSLGHLYEQYF
V: TRBV27; J: TRBJ1-6; length: 17; CDR3: CASSLGERAPSNSPLHF
V: TRBV20-1; J: TRBJ1-4; length: 14; CDR3: CSARDPTGAEKLFF
V: TRBV7-9; J: TRBJ2-1; length: 16; CDR3: CASSLETGGPYNEQFF
V: TRBV20-1; J: TRBJ2-5; length: 14; CDR3: CSARETSGQETQYF
V: TRBV6-1; J: TRBJ1-4; length: 12; CDR3: CASSSMGEKLFF
V: TRBV14; J: TRBJ1-1; length: 15; CDR3: CASSQSLAAFDEAFF
V: TRBV30; J: TRBJ1-2; length: 12; CDR3: CAWSEQNYGYTF
V: TRBV2; J: TRBJ1-6; length: 15; CDR3: CASREGPGGWSPLHF
V: TRBV5-6; J: TRBJ2-2; length: 16; CDR3: CASSFRRQGYAGELFF
V: TRBV2; J: TRBJ1-1; length: 16; CDR3: CASSDVTGGFNTEAFF
V: TRBV12-3/TRBV12-4; J: TRBJ1-5; length: 13; CDR3: CASTDGSRQPQHF
V: TRBV3-1; J: TRBJ1-2; length: 15; CDR3: CASSPQSKSFYGYTF
V: TRBV15; J: TRBJ2-2; length: 17; CDR3: CATSRSRGGMDTGELFF
V: TRBV13; J: TRBJ2-1; length: 12; CDR3: CASSPGGGEQFF
V: TRBV27; J: TRBJ2-3; length: 17; CDR3: CASSLMWGGSSTDTQYF
V: TRBV6-1; J: TRBJ2-2; length: 13; CDR3: CASSEAHTGELFF
V: TRBV20-1; J: TRBJ2-7; length: 13; CDR3: CSASRTGSGEQYF
V: TRBV6-1; J: TRBJ1-5; length: 14; CDR3: CASSLGVRSQPQHF
V: TRBV7-9; J: TRBJ1-6; length: 12; CDR3: CASSPTDLPLHF
V: TRBV6-1; J: TRBJ1-1; length: 14; CDR3: CASLSPEGDTEAFF
V: TRBV25-1; J: TRBJ2-3; length: 16; CDR3: CASSESQGTSTDTQYF
V: TRBV11-2; J: TRBJ1-1; length: 17; CDR3: CASSYGQGVFVNTEAFF
V: TRBV4-1; J: TRBJ2-6; length: 18; CDR3: CASSQTSGRGTGANVLTF
V: TRBV12-3/TRBV12-4; J: TRBJ1-1; length: 13; CDR3: CASSLTYPPEAFF
V: TRBV25-1; J: TRBJ1-2; length: 13; CDR3: CASSEHPNYGYTF
V: TRBV2; J: TRBJ2-7; length: 12; CDR3: CASRYTSVEQYF
V: TRBV24-1; J: TRBJ2-5; length: 16; CDR3: CATSETGTGAGETQYF
V: TRBV20-1; J: TRBJ2-7; length: 14; CDR3: CSVRSGLSSYEQYF
V: TRBV6-2/TRBV6-3; J: TRBJ1-2; length: 12; CDR3: CASSQGLYGYTF
V: TRBV15; J: TRBJ2-5; length: 16; CDR3: CATSSGAGGPQETQYF
V: TRBV6-1; J: TRBJ1-2; length: 18; CDR3: CASSVKTWTGGSNYGYTF
V: TRBV7-9; J: TRBJ1-1; length: 14; CDR3: CASSLIRGGAEAFF
V: TRBV14; J: TRBJ2-2; length: 16; CDR3: CASSQVAGHVEGELFF
V: TRBV29-1; J: TRBJ2-1; length: 11; CDR3: CSVEEQDEQFF
V: TRBV11-3; J: TRBJ2-1; length: 13; CDR3: CASSLGPVNEQFF
V: TRBV19; J: TRBJ2-2; length: 16; CDR3: CASSMAAGGITGELFF
V: TRBV19; J: TRBJ2-3; length: 13; CDR3: CASANGGTDTQYF
V: TRBV7-8; J: TRBJ1-5; length: 15; CDR3: CASSLGDSLNQPQHF
V: TRBV10-3; J: TRBJ2-7; length: 15; CDR3: CAITAGTSGSREQYF
V: TRBV7-2; J: TRBJ1-5; length: 14; CDR3: CASSADRMGQPQHF
V: TRBV20-1; J: TRBJ2-3; length: 16; CDR3: CSARDTGTSGRYTQYF
V: TRBV5-1; J: TRBJ2-1; length: 14; CDR3: CASSLGIGGNEQFF